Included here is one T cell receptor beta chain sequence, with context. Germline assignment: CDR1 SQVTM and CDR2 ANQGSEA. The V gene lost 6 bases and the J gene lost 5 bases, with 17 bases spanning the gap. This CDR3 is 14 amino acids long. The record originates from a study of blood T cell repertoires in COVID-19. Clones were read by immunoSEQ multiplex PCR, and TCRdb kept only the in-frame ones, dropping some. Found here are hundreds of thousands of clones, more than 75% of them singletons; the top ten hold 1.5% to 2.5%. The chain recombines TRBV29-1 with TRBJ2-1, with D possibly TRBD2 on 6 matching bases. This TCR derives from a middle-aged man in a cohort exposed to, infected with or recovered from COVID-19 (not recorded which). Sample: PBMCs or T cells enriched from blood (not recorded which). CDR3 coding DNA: TGCAGCGTGTCCCCGGGACTGCTTAACAATGAGCAGTTCTTC. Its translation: CSVSPGLLNNEQFF.